The 10 T cell receptor beta chains presented below share a single source sample, sequenced in a study of CD4+ T cells in melanoma. Clones were sequenced by immunoSEQ multiplex PCR, and TCRdb holds only the in-frame ones, with some missing. The sample includes 120,000 to 150,000 clones, 85% to 95% seen only once; the top ten take over 1.5%. The receptor source for this set is a human donor with melanoma.

The chain joins TRBV20-1 to TRBJ1-1; TRBD1 might be the D (6 bases). V was trimmed by 5 bases and J by 5 bases, leaving 9 bases between them. Looked up from germline, CDR1 is DFQATT and CDR2 is SNEGSKA (reference sequence). The CDR3 length is 11 residues. The CDR3 DNA sequence: TGCAGTGCTGGAGGGGGGACTGAAGCTTTCTTT. Residues: CSAGGGTEAFF.

The chain uses TRBV19 and TRBJ2-6, with TRBD1 identical over 9 bases. Looked up from germline, CDR1 is LNHDA and CDR2 is SQIVND (reference sequence). The CDR3 consists of 17 residues. V lost 6 bases to trimming and J lost 4 bases; unmatched junction nucleotides: 10. CDR3 in DNA: TGTGCCAGTAGCGTGGGGACAGGGTTAGCGGGGGCCAACGTCCTGACTTTC. Amino acids: CASSVGTGLAGANVLTF.

This rearrangement joins TRBV5-1 to TRBJ1-2; 7 bases line up with TRBD1. The V gene's germline CDR1 is SGHRS and CDR2 YFSETQ. Trimming cost V 0 bases and J 14 bases; bases outside gene matches: 7. The CDR3 runs 12 residues. The CDR3 protein is CASSLEGAAITF. The DNA of the CDR3 is TGCGCCAGCAGCTTGGAGGGGGCGGCGATAACCTTC.

J is TRBJ2-5 and V is TRBV9; D is uncertain. Deletions cut 3 bases from V and 4 bases from J, with 16 bases between. This CDR3 is built from 15 residues. Germline V gene sequence: CDR1 SGDLS, CDR2 YYNGEE. The CDR3 loop reads CASSGGPKYGETQYF. The CDR3 region has the DNA TGTGCCAGCAGCGGTGGGCCAAAGTACGGAGAGACCCAGTACTTC.

This clone was counted a single time. This chain links TRBV5-6 with TRBJ1-6; D remains ambiguous. The CDR3 loop spans 13 amino acids. The germline V and J ends were trimmed by 7 bases and 8 bases, with 13 bases remaining between them. The germline CDR1 and CDR2 sequences are SGHDT and YYEEEE. The CDR3, as DNA: TGTGCCAGCGGTCGAGCCGGGGATTCACCCCTCCACTTT. This encodes CASGRAGDSPLHF.

This chain joins TRBV5-1 and TRBJ1-2; D is undetermined. Germline V lookup: CDR1 SGHRS, CDR2 YFSETQ. The CDR3 has 14 residues. Trimming left V 2 bases short and J 5 bases short, with 13 bases between. Here the CDR3 reads CASSLGPTEYGYTF. The CDR3 DNA follows: TGCGCCAGCAGCTTAGGACCCACAGAATATGGCTACACCTTC.

The chain joins TRBV19 to TRBJ2-7; possible D gene TRBD1, 5 bases. This CDR3 has 14 residues. V lost 5 bases and J 0 bases, leaving 11 bases between the germline ends. From germline, CDR1 is LNHDA and CDR2 SQIVND (reference sequence). The CDR3: CASSAQDSSYEQYF. The DNA for the CDR3 is TGTGCCAGTAGTGCACAAGACAGCTCCTACGAGCAGTACTTC. The full variable domain, its missing parts supplied by reference TRBV19 and TRBJ2-7, is DGGITQSPKYLFRKEGQNVTLSCEQNLNHDAMYWYRQDPGQGLRLIYYSQIVNDFQKGDIAEGYSVSREKKESFPLTVTSAQKNPTAFYLCASSAQDSSYEQYFGPGTRLTVT.

On this clone: A read error may account for a junction end that differs from germline. V gene TRBV30 combines with J gene TRBJ2-7, with a weak D call TRBD2 (6 bases). The germline CDR1 and CDR2 sequences are GTSNPN and SVGIG (reference sequence). The CDR3 loop spans 11 amino acids. The CDR3 nucleotides read TGTGCCTGGACTACAGCGGGCAGGGTGGACTTC. Translation gives CAWTTAGRVDF.

The J gene is TRBJ2-1, the V gene TRBV9, with 8 positions matching TRBD2. J lost 3 bases, V lost 3 bases, and 8 bases had no gene match. CDR3 size: 16 residues. Per germline, CDR1 SGDLS and CDR2 YYNGEE. CDR3 loop: CASSAAGDNYYNEQFF. The CDR3 bases are TGTGCCAGCAGCGCAGCGGGAGACAATTACTACAATGAGCAGTTCTTC.

A single count supports this clone. The chain couples TRBV2 to TRBJ1-1; D might be TRBD1 (5 bases). CDR3 length: 14 amino acids. Germline V CDR1 and CDR2: SNHLY, FYNNEI. Trimming pared 6 bases from V and 5 bases from J, leaving 16 bases between. In DNA form, the CDR3 reads TGTGCCAGCAGACCTACCGGGACGAGGACTGAAGCTTTCTTT. It is translated as CASRPTGTRTEAFF.